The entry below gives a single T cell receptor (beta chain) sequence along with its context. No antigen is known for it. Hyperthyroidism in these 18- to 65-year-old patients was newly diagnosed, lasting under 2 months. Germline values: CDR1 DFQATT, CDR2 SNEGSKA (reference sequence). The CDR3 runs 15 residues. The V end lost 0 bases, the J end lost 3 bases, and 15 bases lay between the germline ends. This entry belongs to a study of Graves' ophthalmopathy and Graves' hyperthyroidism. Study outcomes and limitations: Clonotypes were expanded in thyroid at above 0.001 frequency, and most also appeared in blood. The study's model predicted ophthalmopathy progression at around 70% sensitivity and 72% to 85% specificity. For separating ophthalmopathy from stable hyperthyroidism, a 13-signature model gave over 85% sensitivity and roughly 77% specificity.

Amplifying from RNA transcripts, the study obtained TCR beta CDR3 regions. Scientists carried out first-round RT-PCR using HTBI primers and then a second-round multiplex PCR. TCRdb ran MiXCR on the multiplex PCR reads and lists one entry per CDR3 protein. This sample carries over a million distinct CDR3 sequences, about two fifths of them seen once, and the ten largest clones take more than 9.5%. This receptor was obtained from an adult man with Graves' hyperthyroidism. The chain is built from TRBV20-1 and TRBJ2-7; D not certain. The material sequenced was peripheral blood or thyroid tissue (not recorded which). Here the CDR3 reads CSARDLAGSFYEQYF. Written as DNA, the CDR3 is TGCAGTGCTAGAGATCTCGCAGGATCCTTCTACGAGCAGTACTTC.